Listed below are T cell receptor beta chains from one sample, sequenced in a study of long-term antiretroviral therapy in people with HIV. Repertoires were generated with immunoSEQ multiplex PCR, while TCRdb's copy carries only in-frame clones and drops some. The data contain fewer than 8,500 clones, approximately 71% of them seen just once; the ten biggest clones take up around 30%. The sample here was unsorted PBMCs, taken 0.2 years after starting antiretroviral therapy. The receptors were gathered from a man aged 40-55 years with HIV. CDR3s include the opening cysteine and the closing phenylalanine or tryptophan. D genes are given only for firm matches. Not every row has a clone size; where given, it reads once, few, many or a size class.

TRBJ2-3	TRBV13	once	NA	TGTGCCAGCAGCTTAAGGGCGGGGAGCACAGATACGCAGTATTTT	CASSLRAGSTDTQYF
TRBJ1-5	TRBV19	NA	TRBD1	TGTGCCAGTAGGCCCCGGACAGGGTTTTATAGCAATCAGCCCCAGCATTTT	CASRPRTGFYSNQPQHF
TRBJ1-4	TRBV27	NA	NA	TGTGCCAGCAGTTTGGGACGTAATGAAAAACTGTTTTTT	CASSLGRNEKLFF
TRBJ2-5	TRBV2	NA	NA	TGTGCCAGCAGTGATTCCACAGGGAAAGAGACCCAGTACTTC	CASSDSTGKETQYF
TRBJ2-3	TRBV5-1	NA	NA	TGCGCCAGCAGCTTGGGGCAGGGTGGGAGCACAGATACGCAGTATTTT	CASSLGQGGSTDTQYF
TRBJ2-5	TRBV18	NA	NA	TGTGCCAGCTCACCACTCGAGACAGAAGAGACCCAGTACTTC	CASSPLETEETQYF
TRBJ1-4	TRBV6-6	once	NA	TGTGCCAGCAGTTCGAAAGGGGAGGAAAAACTGTTTTTT	CASSSKGEEKLFF
TRBJ1-5	TRBV19	NA	NA	TGTGCCAGTAGGCGGGACGGGGATTATCAGCCCCAGCATTTT	CASRRDGDYQPQHF
TRBJ2-7	TRBV11-2	few	TRBD1	TGTGCCAGCAGCCCATGGGACAGTGGAGCCTACGAGCAGTACTTC	CASSPWDSGAYEQYF
TRBJ1-6	TRBV2	NA	NA	TGTGCCAGCAGGGATACGGGGGCGGATAATTCACCCCTCCACTTT	CASRDTGADNSPLHF
TRBJ1-1	TRBV7-9	NA	NA	TGTGCCAGCAGCTTGGCCCCCACTCCCGGCACCTCTGAAGCTTTCTTT	CASSLAPTPGTSEAFF
TRBJ2-1	TRBV27	NA	TRBD2	TGTGCCACCGCGGGACTAGCGGGGAATGAGCAGTTCTTC	CATAGLAGNEQFF
TRBJ1-1	TRBV7-8	NA	TRBD1	TGTGCCAGCAGCCGCGGGACAGGGAACACTGAAGCTTTCTTT	CASSRGTGNTEAFF
TRBJ2-3	TRBV5-8	NA	TRBD2	TGTGCCAGCAGCATTGGGACTAGCGGGGGATATACGCAGTATTTT	CASSIGTSGGYTQYF
TRBJ2-7	TRBV27	NA	NA	TGTGCCAGCAGTTTACGGGCAGGGGAGAGTTCGGGGCACTCCTACGAGCAGTACTTC	CASSLRAGESSGHSYEQYF
TRBJ2-7	TRBV4-1	NA	TRBD1	TGCGCCAGCAGCCAAGATGGACAGGCCTACGAGCAGTACTTC	CASSQDGQAYEQYF
TRBJ1-2	TRBV28	NA	NA	TGTGCCAGCAGCTTAAAACCTAACTATGGCTACACCTTC	CASSLKPNYGYTF
TRBJ2-7	TRBV29-1	NA	NA	TGCAGCGTTGGAAGTTCCTACGAGCAGTACTTC	CSVGSSYEQYF
TRBJ2-2	TRBV15	NA	TRBD2	TGTGCCACCAGCAGGGCAGGGAGGGCCGGGGAGCTGTTTTTT	CATSRAGRAGELFF
TRBJ1-2	TRBV30	few	NA	TGTGCCTGGAGTCCGGGGCCCTATGGCTACACCTTC	CAWSPGPYGYTF
TRBJ2-7	TRBV15	NA	TRBD2	TGTGCCACCAGCGTTGCGCCTAGCGGGCCCGACGAGCAGTACTTC	CATSVAPSGPDEQYF
TRBJ1-1	TRBV9	NA	NA	TGTGCCAGCAGCCCGGGGGGAAGGGCAGGAAACACTGAAGCTTTCTTT	CASSPGGRAGNTEAFF
TRBJ1-4	TRBV11-2	NA	NA	TGTGCCAGCAGCTTAGGTTGGAATGAAAAACTGTTTTTT	CASSLGWNEKLFF
TRBJ1-2	TRBV4-1	few	TRBD1	TGCGCCAGCAGCCAAATTCAGGGGGCGGCCTATGGCTACACCTTC	CASSQIQGAAYGYTF
TRBJ2-1	TRBV11-3	NA	TRBD2	TGTGCCAGCAGCTTAGCTAGCGGGGGGTTCGGGTACAATGAGCAGTTCTTC	CASSLASGGFGYNEQFF
TRBJ1-1	TRBV6-4	NA	TRBD1	TGTGCCAGCAAAATGGGACAGGGGAACACTGAAGCTTTCTTT	CASKMGQGNTEAFF
TRBJ2-1	TRBV27	NA	NA	TGTGCCAGCAGTTCCATAAACTCCTACAATGAGCAGTTCTTC	CASSSINSYNEQFF
TRBJ2-3	TRBV5-6	NA	NA	TGTGCCAGCAGCTTGGGGGACCTCAGCACAGATACGCAGTATTTT	CASSLGDLSTDTQYF
TRBJ2-5	TRBV14	NA	TRBD2	TGTGCCAGCAGCCAAGAAACGGGACTAGCTAGTTTAAAAGAGACCCAGTACTTC	CASSQETGLASLKETQYF
TRBJ2-7	TRBV4-1	few	NA	TGCGCCAGCAGCCTCCGGGACGGATCCTACGAGCAGTACTTC	CASSLRDGSYEQYF
TRBJ1-4	TRBV18	NA	NA	TGTGCCAGCTCACCAGACGGGGAAAGTGAAAAACTGTTTTTT	CASSPDGESEKLFF
TRBJ2-7	TRBV18	NA	NA	TGTGCCAGCTCACCGCGCCAGGGAATTTGGTACGAGCAGTACTTC	CASSPRQGIWYEQYF
TRBJ1-1	TRBV6-1	NA	NA	TGTGCCAGCAGTGAAGCGGGGGGAAGGGGTGAAGCTTTCTTT	CASSEAGGRGEAFF
TRBJ1-2	TRBV18	NA	NA	TGTGCCAGCTCACCCGGCAGAACCTCTAACTATGGCTACACCTTC	CASSPGRTSNYGYTF
TRBJ2-2	TRBV5-1	once	TRBD1	TGCGCCAGCAGCGCGTACCGGGACAGGGGGCTTTCAAGTACCGGGGAGCTGTTTTTT	CASSAYRDRGLSSTGELFF
TRBJ1-2	TRBV19	NA	TRBD1	TGTGCCAGTAAAGGGGGCAGCTTTATTAACTATGGCTACACCTTC	CASKGGSFINYGYTF
TRBJ2-2	TRBV5-1	NA	TRBD1	TGCGCCAGCAGCTTGGCCCGACAGGGGGCAGGAACCGGGGAGCTGTTTTTT	CASSLARQGAGTGELFF
TRBJ2-4	TRBV27	NA	NA	TGTGCCAGCAGTTTGGGGGACAAAAACATTCAGTACTTC	CASSLGDKNIQYF
TRBJ1-5	TRBV19	NA	TRBD1	TGTGCCAGTAGTATACCCCAGGGACAGGGACAGCCCCAGCATTTT	CASSIPQGQGQPQHF
TRBJ1-1	TRBV13	NA	NA	TGTGCCAGCAGCCCCCGGACAGCCAGCAGGCCCACTGAAGCTTTCTTT	CASSPRTASRPTEAFF
TRBJ2-2	TRBV7-8	NA	TRBD2	TGTGCCAGCAGGCTTCTTGGCGGGGGGTTCACCGGGGAGCTGTTTTTT	CASRLLGGGFTGELFF
TRBJ1-2	TRBV21-1	NA	NA	TGTGCCAGCAGCGCGACGGGCAACTATGGCTACACCTTC	CASSATGNYGYTF
TRBJ2-1	TRBV19	NA	NA	TGTGCCAGTAGTTTACAGGGTCCAGGATGGAATGAGCAGTTCTTC	CASSLQGPGWNEQFF
TRBJ1-1	TRBV10-3	NA	NA	TGTGCCATCAGTGGGGCAGGGGCCGTCACTGAAGCTTTCTTT	CAISGAGAVTEAFF
TRBJ1-2	TRBV10-3	NA	NA	TGTGCCATCAGTGAGTTGTTTGTGGCAGCCTATGGCTACACCTTC	CAISELFVAAYGYTF
TRBJ1-1	TRBV5-1	NA	NA	TGCGCCAGCAGCTTCCTGGACTCCATGAACACTGAAGCTTTCTTT	CASSFLDSMNTEAFF
TRBJ1-5	TRBV7-9	NA	NA	TGTGCCAGCAGCTTAGCCCACGACAGTATTAATAGCAATCAGCCCCAGCATTTT	CASSLAHDSINSNQPQHF
TRBJ2-1	TRBV5-4	NA	TRBD2	TGTGCCAGCAGCTCTATAGCGGGGGGTCACAATGAGCAGTTCTTC	CASSSIAGGHNEQFF
TRBJ1-2	TRBV19	NA	TRBD1	TGTGCCAGTAGTATAGCGGACAGGGAGATCCGCTACACCTTC	CASSIADREIRYTF
TRBJ1-6	TRBV19	NA	NA	TGTGCCAGTAGTATAGACGGACCCGGTGATTCACCCCTCCACTTT	CASSIDGPGDSPLHF
TRBJ2-1	TRBV21-1	NA	NA	TGTGCCAGCAGCAAGGTACGTAAGGGCTGGGGTGAGCAGTTCTTC	CASSKVRKGWGEQFF
TRBJ2-7	TRBV5-5	NA	TRBD1	TGTGCCAGCAGCGATTGGGACAGGGGGATCTACGAGCAGTACTTC	CASSDWDRGIYEQYF
TRBJ2-3	TRBV9	NA	TRBD1	TGTGCCAGCAGCCCTGGGACAGGCTACGTCCTCTTCACAGATACGCAGTATTTT	CASSPGTGYVLFTDTQYF
TRBJ2-3	TRBV6-1	NA	TRBD2	TGTGCCAGCATTAGGGCGGGGGGGTCGCCAGATACGCAGTATTTT	CASIRAGGSPDTQYF